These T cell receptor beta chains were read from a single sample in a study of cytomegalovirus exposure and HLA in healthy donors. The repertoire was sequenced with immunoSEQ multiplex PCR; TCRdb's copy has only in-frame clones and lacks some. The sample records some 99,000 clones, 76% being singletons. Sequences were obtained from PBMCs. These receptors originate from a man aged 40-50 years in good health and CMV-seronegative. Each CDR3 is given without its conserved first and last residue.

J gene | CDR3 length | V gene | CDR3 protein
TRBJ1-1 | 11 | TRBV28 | AITNSMNTEAF
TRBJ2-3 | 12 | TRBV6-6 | ASSISDPRGTQY
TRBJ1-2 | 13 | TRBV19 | ASSIPRGGSYGYT
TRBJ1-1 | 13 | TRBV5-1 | ASSKGQGRATEAF
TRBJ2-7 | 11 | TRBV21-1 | ASSRGGTYEQY
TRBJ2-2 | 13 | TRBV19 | ASSIRGPLPGELF
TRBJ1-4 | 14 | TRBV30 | AWTSGHSLANEKLF
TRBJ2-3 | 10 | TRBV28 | ASSRWLDTQY
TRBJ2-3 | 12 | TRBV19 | ASSIGTGRDTQY
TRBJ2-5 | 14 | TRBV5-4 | ASSLFVASVSETQY
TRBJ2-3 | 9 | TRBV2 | ASTNTDTQY
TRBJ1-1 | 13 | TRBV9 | ASSKSPGWNTEAF
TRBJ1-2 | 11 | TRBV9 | AHKAVANWRYT
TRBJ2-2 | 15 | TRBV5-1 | ASSSRWDRGITGELF
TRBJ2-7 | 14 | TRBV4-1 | ASSQERVGSSYEQY
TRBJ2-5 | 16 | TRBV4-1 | ASSQAQGGGSLQETQY
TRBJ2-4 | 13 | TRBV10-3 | AISESPSAKNIQY
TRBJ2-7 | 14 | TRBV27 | ASSPGLAGSSYEQY
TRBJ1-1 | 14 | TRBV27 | ASSSRPGQEGTEAF
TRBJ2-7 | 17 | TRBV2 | ASSEAGSSGGFGYHEQY
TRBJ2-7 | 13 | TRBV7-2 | ASSLVRGGAHEQY
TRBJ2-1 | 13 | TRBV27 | ASSFRDSSYNEQF
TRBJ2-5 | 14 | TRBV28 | ASSLWSSGDQETQY
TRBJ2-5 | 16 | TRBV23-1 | ASSQWDSGTDQQETQY
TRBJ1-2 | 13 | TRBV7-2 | ASSLAGSSNYGYT
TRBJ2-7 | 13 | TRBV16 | ASSQWGQAAYEQY
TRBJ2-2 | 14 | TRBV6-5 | ASSYSPTMNTGELF
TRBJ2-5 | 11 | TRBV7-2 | ASRGRGQETQY
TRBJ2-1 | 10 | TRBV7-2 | ASSLSGFEQF
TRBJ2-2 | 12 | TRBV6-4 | ASPDSTNTGELF
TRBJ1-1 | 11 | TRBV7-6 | ASSLDRNTEAF
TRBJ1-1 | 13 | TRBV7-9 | ASSQTGGRDTEAF
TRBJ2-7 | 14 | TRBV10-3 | AISPGDGGSSYEQY
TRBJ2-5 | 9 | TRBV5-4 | ASSSGETQY
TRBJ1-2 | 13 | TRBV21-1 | ASSNENRDSRGYT
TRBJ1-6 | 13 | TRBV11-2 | ASSLERGSNSPLH
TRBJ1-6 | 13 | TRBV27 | ASSLRSGFNSPLH
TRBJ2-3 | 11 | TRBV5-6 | ASTDLAGDTQY
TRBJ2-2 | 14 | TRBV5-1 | ASSPRTSYLTGELF
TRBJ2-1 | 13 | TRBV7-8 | ASSLGAGGLNEQF
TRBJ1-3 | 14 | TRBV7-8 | ASSLDTGISGNTIY
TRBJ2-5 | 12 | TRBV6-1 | ASSARQGQETQY
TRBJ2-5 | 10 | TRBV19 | ASSRQGETQY
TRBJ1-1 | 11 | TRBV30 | AWSPGQGALAF
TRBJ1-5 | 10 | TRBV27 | ASRGYSQPQH
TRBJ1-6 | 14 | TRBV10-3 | AIRPTGVNPNSPLH
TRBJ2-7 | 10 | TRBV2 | ASRRDSYEQY
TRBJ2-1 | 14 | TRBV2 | ASSDELAGVRNEQF
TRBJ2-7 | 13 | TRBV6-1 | ASSEDLAGSYEQY
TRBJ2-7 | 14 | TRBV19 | ASSIDQRAFSYEQY
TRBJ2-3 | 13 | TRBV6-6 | ASSYAGGRTDTQY
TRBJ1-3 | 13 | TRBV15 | ATSRDPGPGNTIY
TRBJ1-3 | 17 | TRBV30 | AWNKGAAIQKVSGNTIY
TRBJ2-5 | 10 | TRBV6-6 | ASGVREETQY
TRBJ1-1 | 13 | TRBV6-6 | ATRYRGLANTEAF